These 18 T cell receptor beta chains originate from one sample sequenced in a study of shared clonotypes between healthy human individuals. Profiled with immunoSEQ multiplex PCR; TCRdb holds only in-frame clones, not every one. The sample gives about 980,000 clones, approximately 80% of which show up once; about 1.5% is in the top ten. The sequenced sample consisted of memory CD4+ T cells sorted from blood. Subset noted: CD45RA-negative fraction. The receptors derive from a man aged 18 to 30 in good health.

In its sample, this clone was seen a few times. This chain joins TRBV28 and TRBJ1-1, with unresolved D. CDR1 is MDHEN, CDR2 SYDVKM, per germline. The CDR3 runs to 13 residues. Deletions cut 5 bases from V and 4 bases from J, with 11 bases between. CDR3: CASSTSSGTEAFF. CDR3 DNA sequence: TGTGCCAGCAGTACTTCATCTGGCACTGAAGCTTTCTTT.

The chain has TRBV9 and TRBJ1-3; TRBD1 aligns across 7 bases. This CDR3 is 16 amino acids long. Germline V gene lookup returns CDR1 SGDLS and CDR2 YYNGEE. The V segment lost 0 bases and the J segment 4 bases; nucleotides outside the gene matches: 7. The CDR3 loop reads CASSVGEGAGGNTIYF. Here the CDR3 DNA reads TGTGCCAGCAGCGTAGGGGAGGGGGCAGGCGGAAACACCATATATTTT.

The sample holds a few counts of this clone. The sample has other DNA sequences that encode this CDR3 too. This chain's CDR3 is CASSVLPGGNTEAFF. The CDR3 DNA reads TGTGCCAGCAGCGTACTCCCAGGTGGAAACACTGAAGCTTTCTTT. The rearrangement uses TRBV9 and TRBJ1-1; D unclear. V was cut by 1 base and J by 2 bases, with 12 bases left in between. Germline V gene lookup returns CDR1 SGDLS and CDR2 YYNGEE. This CDR3 comprises 15 residues.

Here the CDR3 DNA reads TGTGCCAGTAGCCGACAGGTCCTCTACGAGCAGTACTTC. Amino acid sequence: CASSRQVLYEQYF. The rearrangement joins TRBV19 to TRBJ2-7; D is possibly TRBD1 (6 bases). This CDR3 spans 13 amino acids. V shed 6 bases and J shed 3 bases, with 12 bases lying between them. Germline CDR1 is LNHDA and CDR2 is SQIVND (reference sequence).

This clone came up a few times. The rearrangement links TRBV19 to TRBJ2-2; no clear D gene. Germline V CDR1 and CDR2: LNHDA, SQIVND (reference sequence). The ends were cut back, 5 bases at V and 4 bases at J, with 14 bases in the middle. The length of the CDR3 is 15 residues. CDR3 residues: CASSQASGPTGELFF. The CDR3 DNA is TGTGCCAGTAGTCAAGCCTCCGGGCCCACCGGGGAGCTGTTTTTT. The variable domain in full, completed from reference TRBV19 and TRBJ2-2, reads DGGITQSPKYLFRKEGQNVTLSCEQNLNHDAMYWYRQDPGQGLRLIYYSQIVNDFQKGDIAEGYSVSREKKESFPLTVTSAQKNPTAFYLCASSQASGPTGELFFGEGSRLTVL.

The chain recombines TRBV7-2 with TRBJ2-1, with 12 bases matching TRBD2. Per germline, CDR1 SGHTA and CDR2 FQGNSA. The CDR3 is 16 residues long. V shed 0 bases and J 4 bases; nucleotides not matched to a gene: 1. The DNA of the CDR3 is TGTGCCAGCAGCTTAGCGCTAGCGGGAGGGTACAATGAGCAGTTCTTC. It specifies CASSLALAGGYNEQFF.

The chain is built from TRBV5-1 and TRBJ1-3; 9 nucleotides align to TRBD1. CDR1 is SGHRS, CDR2 YFSETQ, per germline. CDR3 size: 16 residues. V shed 3 bases and J 0 bases; nucleotides not matched to a gene: 4. This CDR3 is CASSSGTGNSGNTIYF. The CDR3 DNA reads as TGCGCCAGCAGCTCCGGGACAGGGAACTCTGGAAACACCATATATTTT. The variable domain in full, completed from reference TRBV5-1 and TRBJ1-3, reads KAGVTQTPRYLIKTRGQQVTLSCSPISGHRSVSWYQQTPGQGLQFLFEYFSETQRNKGNFPGRFSGRQFSNSRSEMNVSTLELGDSALYLCASSSGTGNSGNTIYFGEGSWLTVV.

This rearrangement joins TRBV5-1 to TRBJ2-3; tentatively, D is TRBD2 (7 bases). V lost 0 bases, J lost 2 bases, and 16 bases lay in between. The CDR3 has 17 residues. Germline CDR1 reads SGHRS; CDR2 reads YFSETQ. Here the CDR3 reads CASSLEAGASITDTQYF. The CDR3 region has the DNA TGCGCCAGCAGCTTGGAGGCGGGGGCTTCAATCACAGATACGCAGTATTTT.

The chain has TRBV28 and TRBJ1-6; D is perhaps TRBD1 (5 bases). With 10 bases removed from V and 8 bases from J, the gap between germline ends came to 18 bases. The CDR3 runs 14 residues. Germline values: CDR1 MDHEN, CDR2 SYDVKM. CDR3 DNA sequence: TGTGCCACTTTAACTGGGCAGGGTTATTCACCCCTCCACTTT. This encodes CATLTGQGYSPLHF.

V is TRBV7-9 and J is TRBJ1-1; tentative D call: TRBD1 (6 bases). Germline V CDR1 and CDR2: SEHNR, FQNEAQ (reference sequence). Trimming shortened V by 5 bases and J by 5 bases, and 12 bases separated the two germline ends. There are 13 residues in the CDR3. CDR3 sequence reads: CASSLTGRTEAFF. The CDR3 nucleotides read TGTGCCAGCAGCCTGACAGGTCGGACTGAAGCTTTCTTT.

CDR3 nucleotide sequence: TGTGCCAGTAGGCCGGGACCTAGCTCCTACGAGCAGTACTTC. As protein: CASRPGPSSYEQYF. The chain carries TRBV19 and TRBJ2-7; tentatively, D is TRBD1 or TRBD2 (5 bases each). CDR3 length: 14 amino acids. Deletions cut 6 bases from V and 0 bases from J, with 12 bases between. Germline V lookup: CDR1 LNHDA, CDR2 SQIVND (reference sequence).

The count of this clone is one. The gene calls are TRBV7-9 and TRBJ1-1, with TRBD1 as a possible D gene (5 bases). Germline V CDR1 and CDR2: SEHNR, FQNEAQ (reference sequence). The V end was cut by 3 bases, the J end by 6 bases, with 17 bases between. The CDR3 loop spans 15 amino acids. For the CDR3, the DNA is TGTGCCAGCAGCTTCTCAGTCCGTGGGGGGGCTGAAGCTTTCTTT. Its translation: CASSFSVRGGAEAFF.

The gene calls are TRBV29-1 and TRBJ1-4; D gene unclear. Germline-derived CDR1 and CDR2 are SQVTM and ANQGSEA. The CDR3 loop spans 13 amino acids. V was trimmed by 6 bases and J by 8 bases, leaving 16 bases between them. CDR3 amino acids: CSVDGGMQEKLFF. CDR3 bases: TGCAGCGTAGACGGCGGGATGCAGGAAAAACTGTTTTTT.

This clone has a single count. The V and J genes are TRBV7-6 and TRBJ2-1; possibly TRBD2 for D (5 bases). This CDR3 region has 15 residues. Germline V gene data show CDR1 as SGHVS and CDR2 as FNYEAQ. V was cut by 5 bases and J by 6 bases, with 17 bases left in between. CDR3 region: CASSPVAGGSNEQFF. CDR3 nucleotides: TGTGCCAGCAGCCCCGTTGCGGGCGGCTCCAATGAGCAGTTCTTC.

This chain connects TRBV9 to TRBJ2-5; the D call may be TRBD1 or TRBD2 (5 bases each). The CDR3 totals 13 residues. Trimming pared 0 bases from V and 3 bases from J, leaving 6 bases between. Germline V gives CDR1 SGDLS, CDR2 YYNGEE. CDR3 region: CASSVGGEETQYF. For the CDR3, the DNA is TGTGCCAGCAGCGTAGGAGGGGAAGAGACCCAGTACTTC.

To note about this clone: The conserved phenylalanine or tryptophan normally closing the CDR3 is absent here, so this likely arose from a read error. Because the CDR3's place on the DNA is in doubt, the DNA is left out and the CDR3 is given as listed by TCRdb. V gene TRBV5-4 combines with J gene TRBJ2-7; the table's TRBD2 call for D was not verified on the DNA. The CDR3 comprises 10 residues, both ends counted. Germline-derived CDR1 and CDR2 are SGHNT and YYREEE (reference sequence). This CDR3 is CASRIQGTRL.

This chain uses TRBV7-2 with TRBJ2-7; TRBD1 aligns across 9 bases. Germline CDR1 is SGHTA and CDR2 is FQGNSA. This CDR3 spans 13 amino acids. V dropped 8 bases and J dropped 9; count of bases not matched to a gene: 11. The CDR3 loop reads CASGLRDRDRQYF. In nucleotides, the CDR3 is TGTGCCAGCGGACTAAGGGACAGGGATCGGCAGTACTTC.

V is TRBV30 and J is TRBJ1-2, with TRBD1 as a possible D gene (5 bases). The CDR3 loop spans 12 amino acids. V lost 3 bases to trimming and J lost 3 bases, with 8 bases between them. From germline, CDR1 is GTSNPN and CDR2 SVGIG (reference sequence). The CDR3 coding sequence is TGTGCCTGGAGGGGACTTCACTATGGCTACACCTTC. Protein: CAWRGLHYGYTF. Supplemented by reference TRBV30 and TRBJ1-2, the full variable domain reads SQTIHQWPATLVQPVGSPLSLECTVEGTSNPNLYWYRQAAGRGLQLLFYSVGIGQISSEVPQNLSASRPQDRQFILSSKKLLLSDSGFYLCAWRGLHYGYTFGSGTRLTVV.